The 19 T cell receptor beta chains presented below share a single source sample, sequenced in a study of technical replicates of blood from a handful of donors. Using immunoSEQ multiplex PCR, the repertoire was profiled, and TCRdb retains in-frame clones only, with some absent. This sample has about 94,000 clones, with approximately 96% found just once. Sequencing used T cells isolated from PBMCs. The receptors originated from a human donor in good health.

The chain combines TRBV5-6 with TRBJ1-6; D might be TRBD1 (6 bases). The CDR3 is 17 amino acids. Germline CDR1 reads SGHDT; CDR2 reads YYEEEE. With 3 bases removed from V and 7 bases from J, the gap between germline ends came to 20 bases. The CDR3 DNA follows: TGTGCCAGCAGCTCCCGCACCAGGGGCTCTTCAAATTCACCCCTCCACTTT. It codes for CASSSRTRGSSNSPLHF.

V gene TRBV5-1 combines with J gene TRBJ1-5; D unclear. The V end was cut by 3 bases, the J end by 4 bases, with 11 bases between. Germline values: CDR1 SGHRS, CDR2 YFSETQ. The CDR3 is 14 residues long. DNA of the CDR3: TGCGCCAGCAGCTCTGCGCCCGATAATCAGCCCCAGCATTTT. This sequence encodes CASSSAPDNQPQHF.

The chain links TRBV28 to TRBJ2-1, with D possibly TRBD1 on 5 matching bases. CDR3 length equals 18 residues. From germline, CDR1 is MDHEN and CDR2 SYDVKM. Trimming stripped 6 bases from V and 2 bases from J, with 23 bases between. In nucleotides, the CDR3 is TGTGCCAGCAGCCCCCTTGGGGCGCCGATAAATCCCTACAATGAGCAGTTCTTC. This gives the protein CASSPLGAPINPYNEQFF.

This rearrangement joins TRBV4-1 to TRBJ2-5; a possible D gene is TRBD1 (6 bases). CDR3 length: 15 amino acids. The V end was cut by 4 bases, the J end by 5 bases, with 17 bases between. Germline V gives CDR1 MGHRA, CDR2 YSYEKL. CDR3 sequence (DNA): TGCGCCAGCAGCCCGACGGTCGCAGGGGAGGAGACCCAGTACTTC. Residues: CASSPTVAGEETQYF.

The chain employs TRBV18 and TRBJ2-7; D remains unclear. V was shortened by 4 bases and J by 3 bases, with 16 bases between the two germline ends. CDR1 is KGHSH and CDR2 is LQKENI in the germline V gene. This CDR3 is built from 15 residues. CDR3 in DNA: TGTGCCAGCTCACTAAACCCAGTTCCCAACTACGAGCAGTACTTC. Translating it yields CASSLNPVPNYEQYF.

V usage is TRBV28 and J usage is TRBJ2-2; perhaps TRBD1 as D (5 bases). The CDR3 runs 19 residues. The ends were cut back, 4 bases at V and 0 bases at J, with 21 bases in the middle. Germline V gene sequence: CDR1 MDHEN, CDR2 SYDVKM. Here the CDR3 reads CASSSVWGKSTANTGELFF. CDR3 DNA: TGTGCCAGCAGTTCGGTGTGGGGCAAATCCACAGCGAACACCGGGGAGCTGTTTTTT.

V and J are TRBV7-3 and TRBJ2-5; D ambiguous. This CDR3 spans 14 amino acids. CDR1 is SGHTA, CDR2 FQGTGA, per germline. V dropped 0 bases and J dropped 8 bases, with 13 bases sitting between them. The DNA for the CDR3 is TGTGCCAGCAGCTTAACGGCTTCGGGTGACACCCAGTACTTC. Amino acid sequence: CASSLTASGDTQYF.

The chain uses TRBV5-1 and TRBJ1-2; a weak D match, TRBD1 (6 bases). From germline, CDR1 is SGHRS and CDR2 YFSETQ. The CDR3 contains 13 residues. V lost 0 bases, J lost 8 bases, and 11 bases lay in between. Written as DNA, the CDR3 is TGCGCCAGCAGCTTGGAACAGGGTATGGGCTACACCTTC. Translating it yields CASSLEQGMGYTF.

V is TRBV19 and J is TRBJ2-3; D unresolved. This CDR3 has 12 residues. The germline V gene encodes CDR1 LNHDA and CDR2 SQIVND (reference sequence). Trimming removed 4 bases from V and 4 bases from J, with 6 bases in between. CDR3 DNA: TGTGCCAGTAGTAGAACGGCAGATACGCAGTATTTT. As protein: CASSRTADTQYF.

The rearrangement links TRBV19 to TRBJ1-5, with no clear D. This CDR3 comprises 15 residues. V was trimmed by 1 base and J by 6 bases, leaving 13 bases between them. Germline loops: CDR1 LNHDA, CDR2 SQIVND (reference sequence). The CDR3 here is CASSIAAVAGQPQHF. In DNA form, the CDR3 reads TGTGCCAGTAGTATAGCAGCCGTAGCGGGTCAGCCCCAGCATTTT.

The chain combines TRBV5-1 with TRBJ2-7; TRBD2 matches 7 bases. Germline V gene lookup returns CDR1 SGHRS and CDR2 YFSETQ. The length of the CDR3 is 15 residues. J gave up 0 bases and V 0 bases, and 3 bases lay outside the gene matches. CDR3 sequence (DNA): TGCGCCAGCAGCTTGGCCGGGGGGAGCTCCTACGAGCAGTACTTC. It translates to CASSLAGGSSYEQYF.

This chain joins TRBV4-1 and TRBJ2-7, with D maybe TRBD1 (6 bases). The germline CDR1 and CDR2 sequences are MGHRA and YSYEKL. This CDR3 is 14 amino acids long. V was trimmed by 3 bases and J by 0 bases, leaving 9 bases between them. The CDR3 sequence: CASSQRGSSYEQYF. The CDR3 nucleotides read TGCGCCAGCAGCCAGAGGGGGAGCTCCTACGAGCAGTACTTC.

The genes are TRBV7-7 and TRBJ2-3; D uncertain. Germline CDR1 SSHAT, CDR2 FNYEAQ (reference sequence). V was clipped by 5 bases and J by 4 bases, with 16 bases between them. The CDR3 is 15 amino acids. The chain's CDR3 is CASSPFAGQADTQYF. DNA for the CDR3: TGTGCCAGCAGCCCATTCGCAGGTCAGGCAGATACGCAGTATTTT.

The count of this clone is one. The V and J genes are TRBV10-1 and TRBJ2-2; D gene unclear. The CDR3 loop spans 12 amino acids. Looked up from germline, CDR1 is WNHNN and CDR2 is SYGVQD (reference sequence). V shed 4 bases and J shed 9 bases, with 9 bases lying between them. The CDR3 bases are TGCGCCAGCAGTGGAAGTAACAGGGAGCTGTTTTTT. It codes for CASSGSNRELFF.

The chain joins TRBV28 to TRBJ1-5; 7 bases fit TRBD1. The V segment lost 5 bases and the J segment 6 bases; nucleotides outside the gene matches: 7. CDR1 and CDR2 (germline): MDHEN, SYDVKM. The CDR3 loop spans 14 amino acids. The CDR3 nucleotides read TGTGCCAGCAGTCCCACACAGGGGAGTCAGCCCCAGCATTTT. The encoded protein is CASSPTQGSQPQHF.

V usage is TRBV6-1 and J usage is TRBJ2-4; tentative D call: TRBD2 (5 bases). Germline CDR1 MNHNS, CDR2 SASEGT. The V end lost 3 bases, the J end lost 1 base, and 10 bases lay between the germline ends. There are 15 residues in the CDR3. The CDR3 region is CASSDWERAKNIQYF. CDR3 sequence (DNA): TGTGCCAGCAGTGATTGGGAGCGCGCCAAAAACATTCAGTACTTC.

This chain connects TRBV27 to TRBJ2-7; 8 nucleotides align to TRBD1. Trimming removed 2 bases from V and 3 bases from J; junction bases left unmatched: 3. This CDR3 is built from 14 residues. CDR1 is MNHEY and CDR2 is SMNVEV in the germline V gene (reference sequence). In DNA form, the CDR3 reads TGTGCCAGCAGTTTAGGACAGGGAAACTACGAGCAGTACTTC. Amino acids: CASSLGQGNYEQYF.

The chain employs TRBV30 and TRBJ1-4, with D hard to call. Deletions cut 3 bases from V and 10 bases from J, with 15 bases between. Germline V gene data show CDR1 as GTSNPN and CDR2 as SVGIG (reference sequence). CDR3 length equals 13 residues. The DNA for the CDR3 is TGTGCCTGGAGCCTTGCAGCGGCGTTAAAACTGTTTTTT. It encodes CAWSLAAALKLFF.

CDR3 sequence reads: CASSHRLEETQYF. The CDR3 bases are TGTGCCAGCAGTCACAGGTTGGAAGAGACCCAGTACTTC. This sequence joins TRBV5-8 and TRBJ2-5, with D tentatively TRBD1 (5 bases). The V gene's germline CDR1 is SGHTS and CDR2 YDEGEE. Between the trimmed V and J ends, which lost 5 bases and 3 bases, there was a span of 11 bases. The CDR3 covers 13 residues. The complete variable domain, with remaining parts taken from reference TRBV5-8 and TRBJ2-5, reads EAGVTQSPTHLIKTRGQQATLRCSPISGHTSVYWYQQALGLGLQFLLWYDEGEERNRGNFPPRFSGRQFPNYSSELNVNALELEDSALYLCASSHRLEETQYFGPGTRLLVL.